These T cell receptor beta chains were read from a single sample in a study of HIV-infected children after antiretroviral therapy interruption. One entry per CDR3 protein, called by TCRdb with MiXCR from the 3' RACE reads. The sample has about 7,500 distinct CDR3 sequences, approximately 16% seen once. The specimen comprised CD45RO+ CD8+ T cells from PBMCs, pooled from several time points, sampled from a donor given antiretroviral therapy, either interrupted or continuous. Source of these receptors: a pool of human donors with HIV. The CDR3 runs from the conserved cysteine through the conserved F or W. A D gene is named only where the DNA matches it firmly. Clone size appears in some rows only: once, few, many, or a class for an expanded clone.

j_gene: TRBJ2-5; len: 14; abundance: many; d_gene: TRBD2; v_gene: TRBV7-3; CDR3aa: CASSPGLAGGAQYF; CDR3nt: TGTGCCAGCAGCCCCGGACTAGCCGGGGGGGCCCAGTACTTC
j_gene: TRBJ2-1; len: 14; abundance: medium-sized; d_gene: -; v_gene: TRBV12-3/TRBV12-4; CDR3aa: CASSFARGINEQFF; CDR3nt: TGTGCCAGCAGTTTTGCCAGGGGAATCAATGAGCAGTTCTTC
j_gene: TRBJ1-5; len: 15; abundance: medium-sized; d_gene: -; v_gene: TRBV3-1; CDR3aa: CASSQDVSLNQPQHF; CDR3nt: TGTGCCAGCAGCCAAGATGTAAGTCTTAATCAGCCCCAGCATTTT
j_gene: TRBJ2-7; len: 15; abundance: many; d_gene: -; v_gene: TRBV20-1; CDR3aa: CSAQSVGAYNYEQYF; CDR3nt: TGCAGTGCTCAATCGGTCGGGGCTTATAATTACGAGCAGTACTTC
j_gene: TRBJ2-6; len: 18; abundance: many; d_gene: TRBD1; v_gene: TRBV11-2; CDR3aa: CASSLESGQGSGANVLTF; CDR3nt: TGTGCCAGCAGCTTGGAGTCGGGACAGGGATCTGGGGCCAACGTCCTGACTTTC
j_gene: TRBJ2-1; len: 14; abundance: many; d_gene: -; v_gene: TRBV3-1; CDR3aa: CASSQRTGRDEQFF; CDR3nt: TGTGCCAGCAGCCAAAGGACAGGGAGGGATGAGCAGTTCTTC
j_gene: TRBJ2-2; len: 15; abundance: -; d_gene: -; v_gene: TRBV29-1; CDR3aa: CSVRSPRGNTGELFF; CDR3nt: TGCAGCGTGCGTTCACCGCGGGGAAACACCGGGGAGCTGTTTTTT
j_gene: TRBJ2-7; len: 14; abundance: many; d_gene: -; v_gene: TRBV24-1; CDR3aa: CATSGTRSSYEQYF; CDR3nt: TGTGCCACGTCCGGGACGCGAAGCTCCTACGAGCAGTACTTC
j_gene: TRBJ2-7; len: 13; abundance: many; d_gene: -; v_gene: TRBV25-1; CDR3aa: CASSDQGASEQYF; CDR3nt: TGTGCCAGCAGTGACCAGGGAGCCTCCGAGCAGTACTTC
j_gene: TRBJ2-5; len: 18; abundance: many; d_gene: TRBD2; v_gene: TRBV24-1; CDR3aa: CATSDRLTSGISEETQYF; CDR3nt: TGTGCCACCAGTGACCGTCTGACTAGCGGGATTAGTGAGGAGACCCAGTACTTC
j_gene: TRBJ1-6; len: 13; abundance: medium-sized; d_gene: -; v_gene: TRBV20-1; CDR3aa: CSAKSGTHSPLHF; CDR3nt: TGCAGTGCCAAATCCGGGACGCATTCACCCCTCCACTTT
j_gene: TRBJ1-4; len: 14; abundance: large; d_gene: -; v_gene: TRBV7-9; CDR3aa: CASSLTGKREKLFF; CDR3nt: TGTGCCAGCAGCCTTACAGGAAAGAGGGAAAAACTGTTTTTT
j_gene: TRBJ2-2; len: 16; abundance: medium-sized; d_gene: TRBD2; v_gene: TRBV6-4; CDR3aa: CASSETSGSGSGELFF; CDR3nt: TGTGCCAGCAGTGAGACTAGCGGGAGCGGAAGCGGGGAGCTGTTTTTT
j_gene: TRBJ2-3; len: 14; abundance: medium-sized; d_gene: -; v_gene: TRBV11-2; CDR3aa: CASSLDRQVDTQYF; CDR3nt: TGTGCCAGCAGCTTAGATCGTCAGGTAGATACGCAGTATTTT
j_gene: TRBJ2-1; len: 15; abundance: -; d_gene: -; v_gene: TRBV19; CDR3aa: CASSSTPSSYNEQFF; CDR3nt: TGTGCCAGTAGTAGCACCCCGAGCTCCTACAATGAGCAGTTCTTC
j_gene: TRBJ1-6; len: 16; abundance: many; d_gene: TRBD1; v_gene: TRBV12-3/TRBV12-4; CDR3aa: CASSTRGSSYNSPLHF; CDR3nt: TGTGCCAGCAGTACCAGGGGGAGCTCCTATAATTCACCCCTCCACTTT
j_gene: TRBJ2-7; len: 14; abundance: -; d_gene: -; v_gene: TRBV24-1; CDR3aa: CATSWTGRANEQYF; CDR3nt: TGTGCCACCAGCTGGACGGGCAGGGCGAACGAGCAGTACTTC
j_gene: TRBJ1-2; len: 14; abundance: many; d_gene: -; v_gene: TRBV29-1; CDR3aa: CSVEDPGQYYGYTF; CDR3nt: TGCAGCGTTGAAGATCCTGGCCAGTACTATGGCTACACCTTC
j_gene: TRBJ2-1; len: 14; abundance: -; d_gene: -; v_gene: TRBV24-1; CDR3aa: CATSARIGHNEQFF; CDR3nt: TGTGCCACCAGTGCTCGGATAGGGCACAATGAGCAGTTCTTC
j_gene: TRBJ2-7; len: 14; abundance: -; d_gene: -; v_gene: TRBV11-2; CDR3aa: CASTLTTGSYEQYF; CDR3nt: TGTGCCAGCACCCTTACCACAGGTTCCTACGAGCAGTACTTC
j_gene: TRBJ2-1; len: 14; abundance: many; d_gene: TRBD2; v_gene: TRBV20-1; CDR3aa: CSARSGLAGAEQFF; CDR3nt: TGCAGTGCTAGATCCGGACTAGCGGGAGCTGAGCAGTTCTTC
j_gene: TRBJ2-7; len: 15; abundance: many; d_gene: -; v_gene: TRBV5-5; CDR3aa: CASSIGTSSSYEQYF; CDR3nt: TGTGCCAGCAGCATCGGGACTTCGAGCTCCTACGAGCAGTACTTC
j_gene: TRBJ2-1; len: 15; abundance: medium-sized; d_gene: TRBD2; v_gene: TRBV3-1; CDR3aa: CASSQELAGIGEQFF; CDR3nt: TGTGCCAGCAGCCAAGAGCTAGCGGGCATCGGTGAGCAGTTCTTC
j_gene: TRBJ2-3; len: 11; abundance: medium-sized; d_gene: -; v_gene: TRBV7-9; CDR3aa: CASSLSDTQYF; CDR3nt: TGTGCCAGCAGCTTATCAGATACGCAGTATTTT
j_gene: TRBJ2-5; len: 13; abundance: -; d_gene: -; v_gene: TRBV10-3; CDR3aa: CASRGRGQETQYF; CDR3nt: TGTGCCAGCAGAGGCAGGGGCCAAGAGACCCAGTACTTC
j_gene: TRBJ1-2; len: 12; abundance: once; d_gene: -; v_gene: TRBV5-1; CDR3aa: CASSEGNYGYTF; CDR3nt: TGCGCCAGCAGCGAAGGGAACTATGGCTACACCTTC
j_gene: TRBJ1-1; len: 15; abundance: many; d_gene: -; v_gene: TRBV4-1; CDR3aa: CASSQDPRPNTEAFF; CDR3nt: TGCGCCAGCAGCCAAGATCCGAGACCCAACACTGAAGCTTTCTTT
j_gene: TRBJ2-5; len: 15; abundance: few; d_gene: TRBD2; v_gene: TRBV5-1; CDR3aa: CASRLTSGNQETQYF; CDR3nt: TGCGCCAGCAGATTGACTAGCGGAAACCAAGAGACCCAGTACTTC
j_gene: TRBJ1-1; len: 16; abundance: medium-sized; d_gene: -; v_gene: TRBV7-6; CDR3aa: CASSLDLQGRDTEAFF; CDR3nt: TGTGCCAGCAGCTTAGACCTCCAGGGGAGGGACACTGAAGCTTTCTTT
j_gene: TRBJ2-7; len: 13; abundance: many; d_gene: -; v_gene: TRBV7-9; CDR3aa: CASGWGWNYEQYF; CDR3nt: TGTGCCAGCGGATGGGGGTGGAACTACGAGCAGTACTTC
j_gene: TRBJ1-2; len: 15; abundance: many; d_gene: -; v_gene: TRBV29-1; CDR3aa: CSVSGGRFGYYGYTF; CDR3nt: TGCAGCGTGAGTGGGGGGCGCTTCGGGTACTATGGCTACACCTTC
j_gene: TRBJ2-1; len: 15; abundance: -; d_gene: TRBD1; v_gene: TRBV5-4; CDR3aa: CASSRGQGEYNEQFF; CDR3nt: TGTGCCAGCAGCCGGGGACAGGGAGAATACAATGAGCAGTTCTTC
j_gene: TRBJ2-7; len: 16; abundance: many; d_gene: -; v_gene: TRBV6-4; CDR3aa: CASTDTSGTASSEQYF; CDR3nt: TGTGCCAGCACCGATACCTCCGGGACCGCGAGCAGCGAGCAGTACTTC
j_gene: TRBJ2-7; len: 15; abundance: medium-sized; d_gene: TRBD1; v_gene: TRBV4-3; CDR3aa: CASSQEDRGPYEQYF; CDR3nt: TGCGCCAGCAGCCAAGAAGACAGGGGGCCCTACGAGCAGTACTTC
j_gene: TRBJ1-6; len: 12; abundance: many; d_gene: -; v_gene: TRBV5-1; CDR3aa: CASSTGDSPLHF; CDR3nt: TGCGCCAGCTCGACGGGGGATTCACCCCTCCACTTT
j_gene: TRBJ2-7; len: 14; abundance: few; d_gene: TRBD1; v_gene: TRBV5-1; CDR3aa: CASSLATGVYEQYF; CDR3nt: TGCGCCAGCAGCTTAGCGACAGGGGTCTACGAGCAGTACTTC
j_gene: TRBJ2-2; len: 13; abundance: -; d_gene: -; v_gene: TRBV10-1; CDR3aa: CASSLVGTGELFF; CDR3nt: TGCGCCAGCAGTCTGGTAGGCACCGGGGAGTTGTTTTTT
j_gene: TRBJ2-5; len: 13; abundance: -; d_gene: -; v_gene: TRBV29-1; CDR3aa: CSVEATARETQYF; CDR3nt: TGCAGCGTTGAAGCGACAGCTAGAGAGACCCAGTACTTC
j_gene: TRBJ1-2; len: 14; abundance: many; d_gene: -; v_gene: TRBV5-1; CDR3aa: CASSYSEIYYGYTF; CDR3nt: TGCGCCAGCAGTTACAGCGAGATCTACTATGGCTACACCTTC
j_gene: TRBJ2-2; len: 17; abundance: many; d_gene: TRBD1; v_gene: TRBV4-2; CDR3aa: CASSQDVGTGHTGELFF; CDR3nt: TGTGCCAGCAGCCAAGATGTCGGGACAGGGCACACCGGGGAGCTGTTTTTT
j_gene: TRBJ2-1; len: 15; abundance: -; d_gene: -; v_gene: TRBV20-1; CDR3aa: CSARDGAGVGNEQFF; CDR3nt: TGCAGTGCTAGAGATGGGGCAGGGGTCGGCAATGAGCAGTTCTTC
j_gene: TRBJ2-7; len: 16; abundance: many; d_gene: -; v_gene: TRBV5-1; CDR3aa: CASSKGHTKDNYEQYF; CDR3nt: TGCGCCAGCAGCAAGGGACACACAAAAGACAACTACGAGCAGTACTTC
j_gene: TRBJ2-3; len: 12; abundance: many; d_gene: -; v_gene: TRBV12-5; CDR3aa: CASGLIVSTQYF; CDR3nt: TGTGCTAGTGGTTTGATCGTTAGTACGCAGTATTTT
j_gene: TRBJ1-6; len: 13; abundance: medium-sized; d_gene: -; v_gene: TRBV30; CDR3aa: CAWNGQYDSPLHF; CDR3nt: TGTGCCTGGAATGGTCAGTACGATTCACCCCTCCACTTT
j_gene: TRBJ1-4; len: 13; abundance: medium-sized; d_gene: -; v_gene: TRBV5-1; CDR3aa: CASSFQGGEKLFF; CDR3nt: TGCGCCAGCAGCTTCCAGGGAGGTGAAAAACTGTTTTTT
j_gene: TRBJ2-7; len: 13; abundance: -; d_gene: TRBD1; v_gene: TRBV10-1; CDR3aa: CASSGDRGYEQYF; CDR3nt: TGCGCCAGCAGTGGGGACAGGGGTTACGAGCAGTACTTC
j_gene: TRBJ1-1; len: 15; abundance: many; d_gene: TRBD1; v_gene: TRBV7-9; CDR3aa: CASTIGRGLGTEAFF; CDR3nt: TGTGCCAGCACAATCGGTAGGGGGCTGGGCACTGAAGCTTTCTTT
j_gene: TRBJ1-2; len: 15; abundance: many; d_gene: -; v_gene: TRBV7-8; CDR3aa: CASAGLFGANYGYTF; CDR3nt: TGTGCCAGCGCAGGACTCTTCGGGGCTAACTATGGCTACACCTTC
j_gene: TRBJ1-3; len: 14; abundance: medium-sized; d_gene: -; v_gene: TRBV29-1; CDR3aa: CSVEAGNSGNTIYF; CDR3nt: TGCAGCGTCGAAGCAGGGAACTCTGGAAACACCATATATTTT
j_gene: TRBJ2-7; len: 15; abundance: -; d_gene: -; v_gene: TRBV7-6; CDR3aa: CASSSPGPYSYEQYF; CDR3nt: TGTGCCAGCAGCTCTCCGGGACCGTACTCCTACGAGCAGTACTTC
j_gene: TRBJ2-3; len: 16; abundance: medium-sized; d_gene: TRBD2; v_gene: TRBV20-1; CDR3aa: CSAPPVERELLDTQYF; CDR3nt: TGCAGTGCCCCCCCAGTAGAGCGGGAGTTACTAGATACGCAGTATTTT
j_gene: TRBJ2-2; len: 16; abundance: -; d_gene: -; v_gene: TRBV12-3/TRBV12-4; CDR3aa: CASTPRHRGGTGELFF; CDR3nt: TGTGCCAGCACTCCCCGCCACAGAGGGGGGACCGGGGAGCTGTTTTTT
j_gene: TRBJ2-5; len: 16; abundance: many; d_gene: -; v_gene: TRBV7-9; CDR3aa: CASSLRGGLYQETQYF; CDR3nt: TGTGCCAGCAGCTTACGCGGAGGACTTTACCAAGAGACCCAGTACTTC
j_gene: TRBJ2-3; len: 15; abundance: many; d_gene: -; v_gene: TRBV2; CDR3aa: CASSEGRESTDTQYF; CDR3nt: TGTGCCAGCAGTGAAGGAAGGGAGAGCACAGATACGCAGTATTTT
j_gene: TRBJ1-6; len: 20; abundance: many; d_gene: -; v_gene: TRBV15; CDR3aa: CATSRDLRALSSSYNSPLHF; CDR3nt: TGTGCCACCAGCAGAGACTTAAGAGCTTTAAGTTCCTCCTATAATTCACCCCTCCACTTT